This entry concerns a single T cell receptor beta chain. This sample was included in a study of blood T cell repertoires in COVID-19. V lost 6 bases and J lost 2, with 11 bases in between. This CDR3 has 13 residues. Germline-derived CDR1 and CDR2 are SGHRS and YFSETQ. Assay used: immunoSEQ multiplex PCR; TCRdb lists only in-frame clones, some missing. This table has some 280,000 clones, around four fifths appearing once. This sequence was found in a woman aged 45-65 years with active or convalescent COVID-19. This chain joins TRBV5-1 and TRBJ2-5; perhaps TRBD1 as D (6 bases). Sequencing was performed on peripheral blood. CDR3 in DNA: TGCGCCAGCACCCGGACAGAACAAGAGACCCAGTACTTC. Encoded protein: CASTRTEQETQYF.